This entry describes one TCR beta chain. The sample's time point: newly diagnosed GD, antithyroid drugs for less than 3 months. Making the TCR library involved RNA that had been extracted from PBMCs. Enrollment of patients was through an endocrinology department in Xi'an, China. Investigators prepared the TCR beta libraries by applying iRepertoire HTBI primers and Arm-PCR of CDR3 regions. TCRdb used MiXCR to reprocess the multiplex PCR reads, holding one entry per CDR3 protein. The sample carries 560,000 or so distinct CDR3 sequences, 15% to 20% recorded once. The CDR3 is 14 amino acids. Trimming removed 5 bases at V and 3 bases at J, with 8 bases between. The V gene's germline CDR1 is MDHEN and CDR2 SYDVKM. This record comes from a study of regulatory T cells in long-lasting Graves disease. In addition, the sample was reused for a study of T cells in Graves' hyperthyroidism and ophthalmopathy. That report notes: Exclusion followed for patients with uncontrolled infection, other autoimmune disease, pregnancy or lactation. The model forecast ophthalmopathy, anticipating it by a median approximately 7 months before onset.

The sequenced sample was peripheral blood mononuclear cells (PBMCs), obtained at new diagnosis, from a patient treated with antithyroid drugs. The rearrangement uses TRBV28 and TRBJ2-6; the D gene is possibly TRBD1 (5 bases). This receptor was taken from a man between 18 and 29 years old with Graves disease. The CDR3 sequence: CASSTGGGANVLTF. In DNA, the CDR3 is TGTGCCAGCAGTACAGGCGGTGGGGCCAACGTCCTGACTTTC.